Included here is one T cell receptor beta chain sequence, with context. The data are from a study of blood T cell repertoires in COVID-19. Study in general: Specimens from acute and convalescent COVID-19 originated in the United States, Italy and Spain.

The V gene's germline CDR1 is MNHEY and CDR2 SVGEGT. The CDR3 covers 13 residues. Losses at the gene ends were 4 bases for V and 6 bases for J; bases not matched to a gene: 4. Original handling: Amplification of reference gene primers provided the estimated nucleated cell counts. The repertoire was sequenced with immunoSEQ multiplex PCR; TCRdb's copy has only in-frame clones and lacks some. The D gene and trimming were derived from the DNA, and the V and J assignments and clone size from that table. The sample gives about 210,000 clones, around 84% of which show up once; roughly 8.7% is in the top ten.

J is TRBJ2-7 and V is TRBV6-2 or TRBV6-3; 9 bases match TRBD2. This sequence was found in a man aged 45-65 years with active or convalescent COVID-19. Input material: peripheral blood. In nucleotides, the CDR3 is TGTGCCAGCAGTTGGCGGGAGGGTAGCGAGCAGTACTTC. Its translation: CASSWREGSEQYF.